The 6 T cell receptor beta chains below were found in one sample sequenced in a study of beta chain features in type 1 diabetes. Expressed TCRB transcripts got sequenced, as all isolated RNA was reverse transcribed. The method was immunoSEQ multiplex PCR; TCRdb's version includes in-frame clones alone and lacks a portion of them. The sample consists of 160,000 or so clones, around 10% of them appearing once. The sequenced sample was central memory CD4+ T cells from blood. These receptors all come from a man aged 18 to 30 in good health.

This clone was found a few times. The genes are TRBV2 and TRBJ1-3; D call uncertain. Germline V gives CDR1 SNHLY, CDR2 FYNNEI. The CDR3 covers 11 residues. The ends were cut back, 1 base at V and 10 bases at J, with 5 bases in the middle. CDR3 coding DNA: TGTGCCAGCAGTGAAGGGGCTACCATATATTTT. Amino acid sequence: CASSEGATIYF.

The chain recombines TRBV19 with TRBJ1-6, with TRBD1 matching over 7 bases. The CDR3 totals 16 residues. V trimming: 9 bases; J trimming: 5 bases; junction bases outside the gene matches: 13. CDR1 LNHDA and CDR2 SQIVND come from the germline V gene (reference sequence). The CDR3 DNA reads TGTGCCAGCGGCCCCGGGGCAGGGGGAGATAATTCACCCCTCCACTTT. This gives the protein CASGPGAGGDNSPLHF.

In its sample, this clone was seen a few times. The V call is TRBV7-2, the J call TRBJ1-5, with no clear D. The V end lost 5 bases, the J end lost 3 bases, and 5 bases lay between the germline ends. Germline assignment: CDR1 SGHTA and CDR2 FQGNSA. The length of the CDR3 is 12 residues. This CDR3 is CASSRPNQPQHF. In nucleotides, the CDR3 is TGTGCCAGCAGCCGACCCAATCAGCCCCAGCATTTT. Full variable domain (remainder filled in from reference TRBV7-2 and TRBJ1-5): GAGVSQSPSNKVTEKGKDVELRCDPISGHTALYWYRQSLGQGLEFLIYFQGNSAPDKSGLPSDRFSAERTGGSVSTLTIQRTQQEDSAVYLCASSRPNQPQHFGDGTRLSIL.

In this sample, this clone turned up a few times. The V gene is TRBV18, the J gene TRBJ1-1; the D gene is possibly TRBD1 (5 bases). The V gene's germline CDR1 is KGHSH and CDR2 LQKENI. The CDR3 covers 13 residues. The V end lost 5 bases, the J end lost 11 bases, and 18 bases lay between the germline ends. The CDR3 bases are TGTGCCAGCTCAACTGGGGCGGCAGGGATGGCTTTCTTT. Residues: CASSTGAAGMAFF.

V usage is TRBV15 and J usage is TRBJ1-2; 7 bases line up with TRBD1. Germline CDR1 reads LNHNV; CDR2 reads YYDKDF (reference sequence). CDR3 length: 13 amino acids. The V gene end was trimmed by 1 base and the J gene end by 4 bases; junction bases not matched to a gene: 0. CDR3 amino acids: CATSRGDSYGYTF. CDR3 coding DNA: TGTGCCACCAGCAGAGGGGACAGCTATGGCTACACCTTC.

This chain links TRBV30 with TRBJ1-6, with a tentative D call TRBD1 (5 bases). Germline V gene data show CDR1 as GTSNPN and CDR2 as SVGIG (reference sequence). This CDR3 is built from 15 residues. Trimming pared 4 bases from V and 4 bases from J, leaving 14 bases between. CDR3 residues: CAWNQGFGYNSPLHF. CDR3 DNA: TGTGCCTGGAATCAGGGTTTCGGGTATAATTCACCCCTCCACTTT.